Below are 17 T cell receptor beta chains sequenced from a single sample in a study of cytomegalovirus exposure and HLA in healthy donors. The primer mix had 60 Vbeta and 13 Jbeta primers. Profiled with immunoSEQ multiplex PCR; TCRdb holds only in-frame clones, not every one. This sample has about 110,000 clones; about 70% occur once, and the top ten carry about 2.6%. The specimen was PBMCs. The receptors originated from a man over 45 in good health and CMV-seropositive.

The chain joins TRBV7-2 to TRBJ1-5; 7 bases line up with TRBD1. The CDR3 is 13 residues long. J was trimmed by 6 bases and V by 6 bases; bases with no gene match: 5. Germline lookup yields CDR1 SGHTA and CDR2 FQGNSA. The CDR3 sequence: CASSGQAGQPQHF. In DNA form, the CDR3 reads TGTGCCAGCAGTGGACAGGCGGGTCAGCCCCAGCATTTT.

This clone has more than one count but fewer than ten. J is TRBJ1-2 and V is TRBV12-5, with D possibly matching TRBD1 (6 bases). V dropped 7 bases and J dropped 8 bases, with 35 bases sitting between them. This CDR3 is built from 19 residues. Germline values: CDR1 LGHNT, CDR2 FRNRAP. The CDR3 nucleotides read TGTGCTAGTGTCCCCGAGGGGTACAGGGCACCGTCCTTTGATAGCGGCTACACCTTC. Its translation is CASVPEGYRAPSFDSGYTF.

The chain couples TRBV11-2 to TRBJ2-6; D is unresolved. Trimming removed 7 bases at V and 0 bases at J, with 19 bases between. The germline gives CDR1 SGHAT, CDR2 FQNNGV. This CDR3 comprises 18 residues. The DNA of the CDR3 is TGTGCCAGCACCTTTCCCCTCCATGAGAGCTCTGGGGCCAACGTCCTGACTTTC. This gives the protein CASTFPLHESSGANVLTF.

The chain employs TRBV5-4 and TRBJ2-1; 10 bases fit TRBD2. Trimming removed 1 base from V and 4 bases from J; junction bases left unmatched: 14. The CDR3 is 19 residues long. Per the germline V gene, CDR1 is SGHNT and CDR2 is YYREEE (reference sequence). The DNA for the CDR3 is TGTGCCAGCAGCTTGAATCGGATTAGCGGGGGGTACTCTTACAATGAGCAGTTCTTC. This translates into CASSLNRISGGYSYNEQFF.

CDR3 bases: TGTGCCTGGGAAACCGGGACAGGGAACACCGGGGAGCTGTTTTTT. Translating it yields CAWETGTGNTGELFF. The V gene is TRBV30, the J gene TRBJ2-2; 8 nucleotides align to TRBD1. The V gene end was trimmed by 5 bases and the J gene end by 1 base; junction bases not matched to a gene: 6. Germline CDR1 and CDR2: GTSNPN and SVGIG (reference sequence). This CDR3 is 15 amino acids long.

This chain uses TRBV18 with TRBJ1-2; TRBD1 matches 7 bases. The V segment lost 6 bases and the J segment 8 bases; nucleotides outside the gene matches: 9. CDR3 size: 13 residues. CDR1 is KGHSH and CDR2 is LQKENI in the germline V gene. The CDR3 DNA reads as TGTGCCAGCTCCCATGGACAGGACCGGGGCTACACCTTC. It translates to CASSHGQDRGYTF.

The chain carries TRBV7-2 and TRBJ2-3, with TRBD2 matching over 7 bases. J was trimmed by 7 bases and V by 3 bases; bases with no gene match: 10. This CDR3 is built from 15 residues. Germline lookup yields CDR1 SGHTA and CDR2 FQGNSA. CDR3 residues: CASSFRLASKNTQYF. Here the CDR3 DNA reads TGTGCCAGCAGCTTCCGACTAGCCTCCAAGAATACGCAGTATTTT. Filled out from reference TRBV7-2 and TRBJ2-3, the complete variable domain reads GAGVSQSPSNKVTEKGKDVELRCDPISGHTALYWYRQSLGQGLEFLIYFQGNSAPDKSGLPSDRFSAERTGGSVSTLTIQRTQQEDSAVYLCASSFRLASKNTQYFGPGTRLTVL.

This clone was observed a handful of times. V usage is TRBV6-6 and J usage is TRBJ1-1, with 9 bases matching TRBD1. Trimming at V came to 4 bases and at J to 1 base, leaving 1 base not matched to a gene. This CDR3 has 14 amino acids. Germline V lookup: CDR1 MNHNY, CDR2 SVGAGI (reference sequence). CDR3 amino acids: CASSWGQGNTEAFF. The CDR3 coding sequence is TGTGCCAGCAGTTGGGGACAGGGGAACACTGAAGCTTTCTTT.

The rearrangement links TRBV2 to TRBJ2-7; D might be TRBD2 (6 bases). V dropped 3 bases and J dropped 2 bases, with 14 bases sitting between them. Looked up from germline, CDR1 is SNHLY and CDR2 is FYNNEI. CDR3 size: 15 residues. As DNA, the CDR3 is TGTGCCAGCAGTGATTTCCGGGACTGGGCCTACGAGCAGTACTTC. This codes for CASSDFRDWAYEQYF. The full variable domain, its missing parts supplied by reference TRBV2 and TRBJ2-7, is EPEVTQTPSHQVTQMGQEVILRCVPISNHLYFYWYRQILGQKVEFLVSFYNNEISEKSEIFDDQFSVERPDGSNFTLKIRSTKLEDSAMYFCASSDFRDWAYEQYFGPGTRLTVT.

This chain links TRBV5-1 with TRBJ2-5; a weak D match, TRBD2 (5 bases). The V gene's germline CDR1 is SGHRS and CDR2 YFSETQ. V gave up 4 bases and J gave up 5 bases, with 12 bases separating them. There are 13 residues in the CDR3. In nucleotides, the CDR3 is TGCGCCAGCAGCGCGGGCCCGGAGGAGACCCAGTACTTC. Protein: CASSAGPEETQYF.

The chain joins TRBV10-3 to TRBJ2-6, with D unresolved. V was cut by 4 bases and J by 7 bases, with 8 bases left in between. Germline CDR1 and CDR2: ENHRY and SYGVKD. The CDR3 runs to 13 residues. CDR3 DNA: TGTGCCATCAGTGTACGGTCAGCCAACGTCCTGACTTTC. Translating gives CAISVRSANVLTF.

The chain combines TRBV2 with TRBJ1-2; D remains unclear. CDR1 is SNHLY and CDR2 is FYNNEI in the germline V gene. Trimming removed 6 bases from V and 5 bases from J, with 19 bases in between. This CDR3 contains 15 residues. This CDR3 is CASRPSPGNNYGYTF. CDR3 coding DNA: TGTGCCAGCAGACCCTCCCCTGGCAATAATTATGGCTACACCTTC.

The CDR3 nucleotides read TGCGCCAGCAGCTTGGGACAGGGCCTAGAGCAGTTCTTC. Its translation is CASSLGQGLEQFF. This chain uses TRBV5-1 with TRBJ2-1; 7 bases match TRBD1. V shed 0 bases, J shed 10 bases, and the junction held 4 bases outside the gene matches. This CDR3 region has 13 residues. Germline CDR1 SGHRS, CDR2 YFSETQ.

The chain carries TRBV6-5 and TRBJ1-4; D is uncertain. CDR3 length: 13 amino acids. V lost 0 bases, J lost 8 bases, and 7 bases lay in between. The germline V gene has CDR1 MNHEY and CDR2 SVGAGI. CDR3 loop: CASSYSRREKLFF. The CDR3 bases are TGTGCCAGCAGTTACTCTAGGAGGGAAAAACTGTTTTTT.

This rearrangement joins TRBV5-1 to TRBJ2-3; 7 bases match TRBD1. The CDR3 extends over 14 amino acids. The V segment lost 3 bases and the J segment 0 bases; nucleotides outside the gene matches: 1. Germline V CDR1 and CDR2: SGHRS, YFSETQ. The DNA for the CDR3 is TGCGCCAGCAGCTCGGGACAGAGCACAGATACGCAGTATTTT. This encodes CASSSGQSTDTQYF.

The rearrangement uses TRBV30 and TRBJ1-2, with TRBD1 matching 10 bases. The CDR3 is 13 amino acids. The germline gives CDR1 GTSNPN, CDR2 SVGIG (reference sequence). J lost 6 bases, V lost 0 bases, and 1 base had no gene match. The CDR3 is CAWSVGTGDGYTF. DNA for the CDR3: TGTGCCTGGAGTGTCGGGACAGGGGATGGCTACACCTTC.

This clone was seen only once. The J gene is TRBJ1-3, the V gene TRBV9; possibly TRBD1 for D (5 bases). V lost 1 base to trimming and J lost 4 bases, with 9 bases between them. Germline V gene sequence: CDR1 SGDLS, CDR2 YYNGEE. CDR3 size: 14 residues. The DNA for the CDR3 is TGTGCCAGCAGCGTACAGGGTTGGGGAAACACCATATATTTT. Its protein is CASSVQGWGNTIYF.